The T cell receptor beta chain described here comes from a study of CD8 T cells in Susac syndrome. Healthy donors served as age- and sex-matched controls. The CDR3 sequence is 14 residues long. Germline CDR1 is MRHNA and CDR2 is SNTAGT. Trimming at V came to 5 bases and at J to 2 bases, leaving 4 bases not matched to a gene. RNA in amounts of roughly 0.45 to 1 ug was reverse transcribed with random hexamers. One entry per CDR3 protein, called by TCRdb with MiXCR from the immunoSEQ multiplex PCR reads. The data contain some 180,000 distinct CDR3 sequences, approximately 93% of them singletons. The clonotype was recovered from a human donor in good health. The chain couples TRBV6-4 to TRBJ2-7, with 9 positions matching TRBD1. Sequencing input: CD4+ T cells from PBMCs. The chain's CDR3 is CASSPGTGPYEQYF. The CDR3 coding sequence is TGTGCCAGCAGTCCCGGGACAGGGCCCTACGAGCAGTACTTC.